The 9 T cell receptor delta chains listed next were all sequenced from one sample in a study of γδ T cells in repeated Plasmodium falciparum infection. Gammadelta T cells were flow-sorted from PBMC into Vgamma9/Vdelta2+ and Vdelta2-negative populations for bulk analysis. TCRdb ran CATT on the multiplex PCR reads. The sample holds tens of thousands of delta-chain clones; around 1.7% are singletons and the top ten take approximately 16%. Sequenced input: gamma-delta T cells from blood. These receptors were taken from a pool of human donors (malaria-infected and uninfected, not separated).

To note about this clone: TCRdb's protein, taken from a much larger clone, differs from this DNA's translation at residue 15, likely owing to a read error; the protein displayed comes from the DNA. At the DNA level, this CDR3 is encoded by other sequences in the same sample as well. As DNA, the CDR3 is TGTGCTCTTGAACGAGTCTGGGGGATACAGGCCCGAGGGGCTCACACCGATAAACTCATCTTT. Its translation is CALERVWGIQARGAHTDKLIF. The chain recombines TRDV1 with TRDJ1, with 11 positions matching TRDD3. This CDR3 is built from 21 residues. CDR1 and CDR2 (germline): TSWWSYY, QGS. V gave up 7 bases and J gave up 0 bases; unmatched junction bases: 22.

V gene TRDV1 combines with J gene TRDJ1, with 8 bases aligning to TRDD3. Germline V lookup: CDR1 TSWWSYY, CDR2 QGS. This CDR3 comprises 25 residues. The J segment lost 2 bases and the V segment lost 4 bases, leaving 36 bases of the junction unmatched. In DNA, the CDR3 is TGTGCTCTTGGGGCCTCTACCCTCCTACGTAAATACCGGGGGATAAGGAGGTGTCTTACCGATAAACTCATCTTT. Amino acid sequence: CALGASTLLRKYRGIRRCLTDKLIF.

This clone has ten or more counts. This CDR3 is also generated by other DNA sequences in the sample. The chain recombines TRDV1 with TRDJ1, with 11 bases identical to TRDD3. The CDR3 length is 20 residues. J lost 9 bases, V lost 3 bases, and 24 bases had no gene match. Germline V lookup: CDR1 TSWWSYY, CDR2 QGS. This CDR3 is CALGELLLLHNYWGIRELIF. CDR3 DNA: TGTGCTCTTGGGGAGTTATTACTATTACACAACTATTGGGGGATACGGGAACTCATCTTT.

To note about this clone: A read error likely explains why the TCRdb protein, taken from a much larger clone, differs from this DNA's translation at residue 15; the protein shown is translated from the DNA. This chain joins TRDV1 and TRDJ1; tentatively, D is TRDD2 (5 bases). No J segment appears in TCRdb, so it was assigned here by matching the sequence to germline. Germline CDR1 and CDR2: TSWWSYY and QGS. V lost 3 bases to trimming and J lost 9 bases, with 29 bases between them. The CDR3 is 18 amino acids. In DNA form, the CDR3 reads TGTGCTCTTGGGGACCCTAGACCTACACCCCTGGTGACCGGTGAACTCATCTTT. It translates to CALGDPRPTPLVTGELIF.

In its sample, this clone was seen a few times. TCRdb attributes to this sequence the protein of a much larger clone, which differs from the DNA translation at residue 4; a read error is likely, and the protein displayed is translated from the DNA. V is TRDV1 and J is TRDJ1; TRDD3 agrees at 12 bases. The CDR3 is made up of 20 amino acids. The germline CDR1 and CDR2 sequences are TSWWSYY and QGS. The CDR3 protein is CALRELILSLWGIRPDKLIF. DNA for the CDR3: TGTGCTCTTAGGGAACTGATCCTCTCCCTCTGGGGGATACGACCCGATAAACTCATCTTT.

A few counts support this clone. This DNA's translation and the protein TCRdb lists, from a much larger clone, do not match at residue 5, likely due to a read error; the protein shown is translated from the DNA. The V call is TRDV3, the J call TRDJ1; 10 bases are a match to TRDD3. Germline loops: CDR1 TVYSNPD, CDR2 GDNSRS (reference sequence). V trimming: 3 bases; J trimming: 2 bases; junction bases outside the gene matches: 12. The CDR3 contains 16 residues. The CDR3 region is CAFPRWGISRTDKLIF. The CDR3 DNA reads as TGTGCCTTCCCTCGCTGGGGGATAAGTAGGACCGATAAACTCATCTTT.

Notes on this clone: A far more abundant clone sits one base away, making this likely a read error. Within the sample, other DNA sequences also encode this same CDR3. This chain uses TRDV1 with TRDJ1; D may match TRDD2 or TRDD3 (5 bases each). No J gene is reported in TCRdb; it was inferred here by comparing the DNA with germline. The CDR3 sequence is 19 residues long. Germline loops: CDR1 TSWWSYY, CDR2 QGS. CDR3 DNA sequence: TGTGCCCTTGGGGAATCGGGGCCCCCGGTCGTCCTTCAAACCGATAAACTCATCTTT. Its protein is CALGESGPPVVLQTDKLIF.

Turning to this clone: The protein given by TCRdb reflects a much larger clone and differs at residue 3 from this DNA's translation, likely from a read error; the protein shown is the DNA's translation. This chain joins TRDV1 and TRDJ1; 9 bases match TRDD3. The germline gives CDR1 TSWWSYY, CDR2 QGS. The CDR3 is 23 residues long. The CDR3 is CAFGAPSSYHWGYGDHVTDKLIF. In nucleotides, the CDR3 is TGTGCTTTTGGGGCGCCCAGTTCCTACCACTGGGGATACGGTGATCATGTCACCGATAAACTCATCTTT.

This clone was counted many times. The protein TCRdb gives is from a much larger clone and does not agree with this DNA's translation at residue 12, likely a read error; the protein shown here comes from the DNA. The chain joins TRDV1 to TRDJ1; D remains ambiguous. This CDR3 comprises 20 residues. The V end lost 1 base, the J end lost 5 bases, and 29 bases lay between the germline ends. Germline CDR1 is TSWWSYY and CDR2 is QGS. CDR3 bases: TGTGCTCTTGGGGAACCCCACTCCTCAGTATCACTCCCTGATGTGGATAAACTCATCTTT. It translates to CALGEPHSSVSLPDVDKLIF.